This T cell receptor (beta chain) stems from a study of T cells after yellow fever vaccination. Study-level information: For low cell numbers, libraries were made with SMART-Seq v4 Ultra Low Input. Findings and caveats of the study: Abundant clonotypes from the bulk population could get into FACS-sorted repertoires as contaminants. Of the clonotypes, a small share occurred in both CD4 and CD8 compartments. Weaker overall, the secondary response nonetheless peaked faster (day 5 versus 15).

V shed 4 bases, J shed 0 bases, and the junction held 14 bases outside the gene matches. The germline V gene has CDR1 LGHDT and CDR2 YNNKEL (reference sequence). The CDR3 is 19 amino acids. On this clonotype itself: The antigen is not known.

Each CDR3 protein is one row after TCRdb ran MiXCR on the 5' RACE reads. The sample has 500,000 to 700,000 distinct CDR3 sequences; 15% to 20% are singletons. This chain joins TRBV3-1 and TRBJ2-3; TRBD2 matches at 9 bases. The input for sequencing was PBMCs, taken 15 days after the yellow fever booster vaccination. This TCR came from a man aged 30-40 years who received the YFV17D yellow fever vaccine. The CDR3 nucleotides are TGTGCCAGCAGCCGAAAACCGGGACTAGCCTCTTTTAGCACAGATACGCAGTATTTT. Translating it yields CASSRKPGLASFSTDTQYF.